The 20 T cell receptor beta chains below were found in one sample sequenced in a study of shared clonotypes between healthy human individuals. Naive CD8 cells comprised CD45RO-negative, CCR7-positively selected cells, excluding terminally differentiated effector memory CD45RA+ cells. Sequencing used immunoSEQ multiplex PCR; TCRdb keeps in-frame clones, though not all of them. Here the sample spans approximately 2,000,000 clones, about 93% being singletons. Specimen: naive CD8+ T cells from PBMCs. These receptors were collected from a man between 18 and 35 years old in good health. Some clones in this sample may be carry-over from other donors' samples.

Concerning this clone: Different DNA sequences within this sample yield the same CDR3. The chain joins TRBV7-3 to TRBJ1-3; D is undetermined. Deletions cut 1 base from V and 0 bases from J, with 7 bases between. CDR1 SGHTA and CDR2 FQGTGA come from the germline V gene. This CDR3 is built from 15 residues. DNA of the CDR3: TGTGCCAGCAGCTTAATTGGTTCCTCTGGAAACACCATATATTTT. This sequence encodes CASSLIGSSGNTIYF.

The chain recombines TRBV15 with TRBJ2-1; 7 nucleotides line up with TRBD2. V gave up 3 bases and J gave up 5 bases; unmatched junction bases: 7. CDR1 LNHNV and CDR2 YYDKDF come from the germline V gene (reference sequence). The CDR3 is 15 amino acids. CDR3 residues: CATSSRDYLDNEQFF. For the CDR3, the DNA is TGTGCCACCAGCAGCCGGGACTACCTGGACAATGAGCAGTTCTTC.

This clone was counted a few times. V usage is TRBV4-1 and J usage is TRBJ1-4; perhaps TRBD1 as D (5 bases). Trimming removed 1 base from V and 7 bases from J, with 13 bases in between. The CDR3 extends over 15 amino acids. Germline V gene data show CDR1 as MGHRA and CDR2 as YSYEKL. The CDR3 spells CASSQAGASGEKLFF. DNA for the CDR3: TGCGCCAGCAGCCAAGCTGGGGCATCGGGTGAAAAACTGTTTTTT.

The chain employs TRBV7-9 and TRBJ2-2, with D possibly TRBD2 on 6 matching bases. V lost 5 bases, J lost 1 base, and 14 bases lay in between. This CDR3 comprises 16 residues. Germline V lookup: CDR1 SEHNR, CDR2 FQNEAQ (reference sequence). Here the CDR3 reads CASSPRGTWNTGELFF. CDR3 sequence (DNA): TGTGCCAGCAGCCCTCGGGGGACTTGGAACACCGGGGAGCTGTTTTTT.

In nucleotides, the CDR3 is TGTGCCAGCAGTTTAAAGGCGGATACGAACACTGAAGCTTTCTTT. Translating gives CASSLKADTNTEAFF. The chain has TRBV27 and TRBJ1-1; the D is unclear. The CDR3 sequence is 15 residues long. The ends were cut back, 2 bases at V and 1 base at J, with 11 bases in the middle. In germline, CDR1 is MNHEY, CDR2 SMNVEV (reference sequence).

DNA of the CDR3: TGTGCCACCAGCAGTGGACTAGAGGGGACCCAGTACTTC. Translating gives CATSSGLEGTQYF. The V and J genes are TRBV15 and TRBJ2-5, with 7 nucleotides matching TRBD2. Germline CDR1 and CDR2: LNHNV and YYDKDF (reference sequence). The CDR3 runs to 13 residues. With V trimmed by 3 bases and J by 7 bases, 5 bases remained unmatched.

The J gene is TRBJ2-2, the V gene TRBV10-3, with D unresolved. The V gene lost 10 bases and the J gene lost 4 bases, with 13 bases spanning the gap. Germline V gene sequence: CDR1 ENHRY, CDR2 SYGVKD. The length of the CDR3 is 13 residues. The CDR3 DNA follows: TGTGCCACCGGCCCAGATCTCACCGGGGAGCTGTTTTTT. Protein sequence: CATGPDLTGELFF.

This rearrangement joins TRBV13 to TRBJ2-3, with 9 bases aligning to TRBD2. CDR1 is PRHDT, CDR2 FYEKMQ, per germline (reference sequence). The CDR3 sequence is 14 residues long. V shed 5 bases, J shed 2 bases, and the junction held 2 bases outside the gene matches. CDR3 bases: TGTGCCAGCAGCCCGGGACTAGCCACAGATACGCAGTATTTT. The encoded protein is CASSPGLATDTQYF.

Concerning this clone itself: Within the sample, other DNA sequences also encode this same CDR3. The chain links TRBV5-1 to TRBJ1-3; maybe TRBD1 (5 bases). Deletions cut 0 bases from V and 1 base from J, with 5 bases between. This CDR3 spans 14 amino acids. Germline V lookup: CDR1 SGHRS, CDR2 YFSETQ. CDR3 nucleotide sequence: TGCGCCAGCAGCTTGGCAGGGTCTGGAAACACCATATATTTT. Its translation: CASSLAGSGNTIYF.

The genes are TRBV28 and TRBJ1-1; D is possibly TRBD1 (5 bases). V was shortened by 3 bases and J by 8 bases, with 16 bases between the two germline ends. CDR1 and CDR2 from the germline V gene are MDHEN and SYDVKM. This CDR3 has 14 amino acids. The chain's CDR3 is CASSFPETDLEAFF. The CDR3 DNA reads TGTGCCAGCAGTTTCCCTGAGACAGACCTAGAAGCTTTCTTT.

Here the CDR3 DNA reads TGTGCCAGCAGGCCGGGACAGGGTAATTCACCCCTCCACTTT. Protein: CASRPGQGNSPLHF. This chain uses TRBV27 with TRBJ1-6, with 9 positions matching TRBD1. Per germline, CDR1 MNHEY and CDR2 SMNVEV (reference sequence). The CDR3 consists of 14 residues. Unmatched junction bases numbered 3, after V lost 6 bases and J lost 6 bases.

V and J are TRBV6-5 and TRBJ1-1; the D is unclear. The germline V gene encodes CDR1 MNHEY and CDR2 SVGAGI. The CDR3 extends over 15 amino acids. The V gene lost 5 bases and the J gene lost 4 bases, with 17 bases spanning the gap. The CDR3 coding sequence is TGTGCCAGCAGTGCCTGGCCCAGGTTGGTCACTGAAGCTTTCTTT. Its protein product is CASSAWPRLVTEAFF.

This sequence joins TRBV7-9 and TRBJ2-1; D might be TRBD1 (6 bases). The ends were cut back, 1 base at V and 2 bases at J, with 9 bases in the middle. Germline CDR1 is SEHNR and CDR2 is FQNEAQ (reference sequence). The CDR3 has 15 amino acids. The CDR3 bases are TGTGCCAGCAGCTTAGGACAGGCAGCCTACAATGAGCAGTTCTTC. This codes for CASSLGQAAYNEQFF.

The rearrangement links TRBV27 to TRBJ1-5; D is possibly TRBD1 (5 bases). The CDR3 has 17 amino acids. The ends were cut back, 5 bases at V and 5 bases at J, with 22 bases in the middle. Germline CDR1 MNHEY, CDR2 SMNVEV (reference sequence). The CDR3 sequence is CASSELGGGESHQPQHF. In DNA, the CDR3 is TGTGCCAGCAGTGAACTCGGGGGAGGGGAAAGTCATCAGCCCCAGCATTTT.

This clone has a single count. The J gene is TRBJ1-2, the V gene TRBV18; D is uncertain. Trimming shortened V by 6 bases and J by 7 bases, and 21 bases separated the two germline ends. Germline V gene data show CDR1 as KGHSH and CDR2 as LQKENI. The CDR3 extends over 15 amino acids. CDR3 in amino acids: CASSPRRADVIGYTF. CDR3 DNA sequence: TGTGCCAGCTCCCCGAGACGGGCAGACGTTATTGGCTACACCTTC.

This clone came up once. The V call is TRBV10-3, the J call TRBJ2-7; 8 nucleotides align to TRBD2. The length of the CDR3 is 16 residues. The V gene's germline CDR1 is ENHRY and CDR2 SYGVKD. The V segment lost 6 bases and the J segment 3 bases; nucleotides outside the gene matches: 13. The CDR3 region is CAISRGGKGRNYEQYF. CDR3 coding DNA: TGTGCCATCAGCCGGGGGGGTAAGGGACGCAACTACGAGCAGTACTTC.

The J gene is TRBJ2-7, the V gene TRBV7-8, with a tentative D call TRBD1 (6 bases). Germline CDR1 and CDR2: SGHVS and FQNEAQ. The CDR3 has 11 residues. V was clipped by 4 bases and J by 7 bases, with 8 bases between them. The CDR3 is CASSSGTEQYF. The CDR3 bases are TGTGCCAGCAGCTCCGGGACAGAGCAGTACTTC.

This clone was detected a few times. Distinct nucleotide sequences in the sample also encode this CDR3. The chain couples TRBV9 to TRBJ1-1; TRBD1 aligns across 7 bases. The J segment lost 1 base and the V segment lost 4 bases, leaving 4 bases of the junction unmatched. Germline-derived CDR1 and CDR2 are SGDLS and YYNGEE. This CDR3 has 14 residues. CDR3 in amino acids: CASSSRTGNTEAFF. CDR3 coding DNA: TGTGCCAGCAGCTCAAGGACAGGGAACACTGAAGCTTTCTTT.

The chain is built from TRBV27 and TRBJ2-1, with D tentatively TRBD2 (6 bases). The CDR3 consists of 17 residues. The germline CDR1 and CDR2 sequences are MNHEY and SMNVEV (reference sequence). V lost 4 bases to trimming and J lost 4 bases, with 20 bases between them. DNA of the CDR3: TGTGCCAGCAGTTCCACTTCACTAGCAAATCAATACAATGAGCAGTTCTTC. It codes for CASSSTSLANQYNEQFF.

V and J are TRBV6-1 and TRBJ2-7; no clear D. The CDR3 is 15 amino acids. Deletions cut 5 bases from V and 2 bases from J, with 16 bases between. Per germline, CDR1 MNHNS and CDR2 SASEGT. CDR3 in DNA: TGTGCCAGCAGTATCGGAGTCGGAGTCGCCTACGAGCAGTACTTC. The encoded protein is CASSIGVGVAYEQYF.